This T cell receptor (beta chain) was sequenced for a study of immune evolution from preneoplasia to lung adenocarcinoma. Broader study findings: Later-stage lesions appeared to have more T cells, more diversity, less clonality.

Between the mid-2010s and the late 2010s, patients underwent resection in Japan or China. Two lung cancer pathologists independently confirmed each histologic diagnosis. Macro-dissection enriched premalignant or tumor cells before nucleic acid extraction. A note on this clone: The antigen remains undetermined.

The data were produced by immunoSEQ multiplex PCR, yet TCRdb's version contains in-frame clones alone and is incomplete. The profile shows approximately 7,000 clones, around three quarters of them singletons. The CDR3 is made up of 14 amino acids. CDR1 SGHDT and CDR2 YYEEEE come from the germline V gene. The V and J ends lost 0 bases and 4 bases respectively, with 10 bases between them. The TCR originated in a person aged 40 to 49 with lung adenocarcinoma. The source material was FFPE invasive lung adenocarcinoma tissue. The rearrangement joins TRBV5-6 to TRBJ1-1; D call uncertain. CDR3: CASSLGQVGTEAFF. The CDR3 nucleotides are TGTGCCAGCAGCTTGGGGCAGGTAGGCACTGAAGCTTTCTTT.